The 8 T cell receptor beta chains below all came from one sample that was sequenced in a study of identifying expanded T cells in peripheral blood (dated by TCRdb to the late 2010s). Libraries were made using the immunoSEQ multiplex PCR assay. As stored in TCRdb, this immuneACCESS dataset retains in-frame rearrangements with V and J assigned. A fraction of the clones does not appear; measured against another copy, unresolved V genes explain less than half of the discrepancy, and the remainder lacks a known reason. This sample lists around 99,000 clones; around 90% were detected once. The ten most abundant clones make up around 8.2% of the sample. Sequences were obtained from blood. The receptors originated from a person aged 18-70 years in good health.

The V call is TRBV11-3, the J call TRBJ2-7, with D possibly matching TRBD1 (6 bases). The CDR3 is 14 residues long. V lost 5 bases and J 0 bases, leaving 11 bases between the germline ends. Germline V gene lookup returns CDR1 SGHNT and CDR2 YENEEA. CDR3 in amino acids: CASSLTGNSYEQYF. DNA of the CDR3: TGTGCCAGCAGCCTTACAGGGAACTCCTACGAGCAGTACTTC.

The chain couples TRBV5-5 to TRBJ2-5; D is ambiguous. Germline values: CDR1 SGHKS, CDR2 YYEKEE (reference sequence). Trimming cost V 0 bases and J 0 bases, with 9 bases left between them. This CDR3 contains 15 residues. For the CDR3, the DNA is TGTGCCAGCAGCTTGGAGGGTTGGGACCAAGAGACCCAGTACTTC. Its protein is CASSLEGWDQETQYF. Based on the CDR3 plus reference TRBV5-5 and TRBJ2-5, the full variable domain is DAGVTQSPTHLIKTRGQQVTLRCSPISGHKSVSWYQQVLGQGPQFIFQYYEKEERGRGNFPDRFSARQFPNYSSELNVNALLLGDSALYLCASSLEGWDQETQYFGPGTRLLVL.

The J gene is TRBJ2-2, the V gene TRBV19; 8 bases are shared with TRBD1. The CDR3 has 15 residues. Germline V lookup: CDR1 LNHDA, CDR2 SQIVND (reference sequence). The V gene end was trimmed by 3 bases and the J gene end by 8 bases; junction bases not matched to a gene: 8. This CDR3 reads CASSIPGQEGGELFF. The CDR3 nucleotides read TGTGCCAGTAGTATTCCGGGACAGGAAGGAGGGGAGCTGTTTTTT.

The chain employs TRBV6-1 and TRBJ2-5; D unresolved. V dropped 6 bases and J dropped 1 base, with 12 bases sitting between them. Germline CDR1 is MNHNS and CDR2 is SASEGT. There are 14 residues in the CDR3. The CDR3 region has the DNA TGTGCCAGCAGCACTACCCGGATCCAAGAGACCCAGTACTTC. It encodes CASSTTRIQETQYF.

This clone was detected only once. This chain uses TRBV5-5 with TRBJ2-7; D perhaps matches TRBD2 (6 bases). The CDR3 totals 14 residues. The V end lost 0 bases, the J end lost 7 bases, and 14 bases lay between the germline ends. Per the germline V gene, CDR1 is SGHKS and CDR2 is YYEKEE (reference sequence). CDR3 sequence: CASSLVAGRGEQYF. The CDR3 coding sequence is TGTGCCAGCAGCTTGGTCGCCGGCCGGGGGGAGCAGTACTTC.

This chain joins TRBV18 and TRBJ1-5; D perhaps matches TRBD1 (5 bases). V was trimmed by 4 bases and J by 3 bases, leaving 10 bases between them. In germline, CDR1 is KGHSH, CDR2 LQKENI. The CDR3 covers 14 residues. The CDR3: CASSLGADNQPQHF. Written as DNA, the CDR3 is TGTGCCAGCTCACTAGGGGCGGACAATCAGCCCCAGCATTTT.

The CDR3 DNA is TGTGCCAGCAGCGAAGAGCGGGAGACCCAGTACTTC. This sequence encodes CASSEERETQYF. This sequence joins TRBV11-1 and TRBJ2-5; TRBD2 might be the D (5 bases). Trimming shortened V by 5 bases and J by 5 bases, and 9 bases separated the two germline ends. Germline V gene lookup returns CDR1 SGHAT and CDR2 FQDESV (reference sequence). The length of the CDR3 is 12 residues.

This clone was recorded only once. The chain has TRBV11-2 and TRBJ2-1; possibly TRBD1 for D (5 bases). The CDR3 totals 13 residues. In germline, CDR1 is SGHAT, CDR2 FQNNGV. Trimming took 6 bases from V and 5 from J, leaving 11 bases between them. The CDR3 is CASSAQVNNEQFF. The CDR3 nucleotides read TGTGCCAGCAGTGCACAGGTCAACAATGAGCAGTTCTTC. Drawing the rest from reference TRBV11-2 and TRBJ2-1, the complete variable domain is EAGVAQSPRYKIIEKRQSVAFWCNPISGHATLYWYQQILGQGPKLLIQFQNNGVVDDSQLPKDRFSAERLKGVDSTLKIQPAKLEDSAVYLCASSAQVNNEQFFGPGTRLTVL.